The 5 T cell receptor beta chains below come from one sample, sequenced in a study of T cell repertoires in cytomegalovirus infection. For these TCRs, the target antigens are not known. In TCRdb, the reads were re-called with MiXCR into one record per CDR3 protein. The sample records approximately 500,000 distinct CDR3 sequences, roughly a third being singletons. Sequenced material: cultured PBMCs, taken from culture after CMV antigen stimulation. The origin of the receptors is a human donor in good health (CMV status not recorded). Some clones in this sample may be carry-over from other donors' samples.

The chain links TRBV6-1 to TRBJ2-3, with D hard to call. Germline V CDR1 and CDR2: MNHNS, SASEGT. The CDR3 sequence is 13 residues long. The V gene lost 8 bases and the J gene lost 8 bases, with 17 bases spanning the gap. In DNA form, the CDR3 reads TGTGCCAGCTGCTCCGCGGTTCTGGGTACGCAGTATTTT. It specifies CASCSAVLGTQYF.

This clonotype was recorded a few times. The CDR3 region is CASSVIAGGSYEQYF. DNA for the CDR3: TGTGCCAGCAGTGTTATAGCGGGAGGGTCCTACGAGCAGTACTTC. This chain uses TRBV6-6 with TRBJ2-7; 11 bases align to TRBD2. V shed 5 bases, J shed 1 base, and the junction held 4 bases outside the gene matches. Germline CDR1 and CDR2: MNHNY and SVGAGI (reference sequence). The CDR3 runs to 15 residues.

CDR3 in DNA: TGTGCCAGTAGTATTCTGGGGGCGCATAATTCACCCCTCCACTTT. It translates to CASSILGAHNSPLHF. The genes are TRBV19 and TRBJ1-6; a weak D match, TRBD1 (6 bases). Trimming took 3 bases from V and 5 from J, leaving 11 bases between them. Per the germline V gene, CDR1 is LNHDA and CDR2 is SQIVND (reference sequence). The CDR3 is made up of 15 amino acids.

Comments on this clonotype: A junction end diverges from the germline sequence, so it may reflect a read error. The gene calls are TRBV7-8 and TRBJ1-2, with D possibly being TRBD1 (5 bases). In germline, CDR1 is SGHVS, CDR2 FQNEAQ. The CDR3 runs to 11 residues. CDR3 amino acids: CASSASQDFSF. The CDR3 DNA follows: TGTGCCAGCAGCGCCTCACAGGATTTCAGCTTC.

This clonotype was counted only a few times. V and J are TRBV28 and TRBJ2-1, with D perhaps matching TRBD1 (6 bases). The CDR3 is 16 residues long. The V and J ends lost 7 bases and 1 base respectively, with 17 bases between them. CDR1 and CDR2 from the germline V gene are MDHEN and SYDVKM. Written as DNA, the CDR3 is TGTGCCAGCACCTCTGAGGACAGTCAGTCCTACAATGAGCAGTTCTTC. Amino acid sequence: CASTSEDSQSYNEQFF.